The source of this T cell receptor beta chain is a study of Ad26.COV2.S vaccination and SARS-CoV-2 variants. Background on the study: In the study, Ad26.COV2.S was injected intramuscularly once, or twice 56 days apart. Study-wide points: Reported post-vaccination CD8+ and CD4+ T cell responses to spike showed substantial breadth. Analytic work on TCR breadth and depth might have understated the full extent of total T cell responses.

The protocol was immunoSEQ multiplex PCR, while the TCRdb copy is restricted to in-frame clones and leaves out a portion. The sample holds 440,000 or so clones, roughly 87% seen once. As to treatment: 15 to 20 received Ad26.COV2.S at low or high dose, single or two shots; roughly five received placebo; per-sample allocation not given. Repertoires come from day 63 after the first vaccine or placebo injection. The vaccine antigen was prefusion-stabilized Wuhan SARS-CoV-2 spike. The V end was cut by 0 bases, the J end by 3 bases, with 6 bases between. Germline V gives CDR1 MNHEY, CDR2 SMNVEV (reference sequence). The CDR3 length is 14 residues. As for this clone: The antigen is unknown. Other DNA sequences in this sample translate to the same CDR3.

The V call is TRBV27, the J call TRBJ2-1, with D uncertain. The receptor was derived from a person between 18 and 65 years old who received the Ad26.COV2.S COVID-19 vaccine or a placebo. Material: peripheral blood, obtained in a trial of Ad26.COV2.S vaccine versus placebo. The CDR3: CASSLSPDYNEQFF. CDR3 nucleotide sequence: TGTGCCAGCAGTTTATCGCCAGACTACAATGAGCAGTTCTTC.